Listed below are T cell receptor beta chains from one sample, sequenced in a study of blood T cell repertoires in COVID-19. Sequenced by immunoSEQ multiplex PCR; TCRdb stores in-frame clones only, minus some. The sample holds about 82,000 clones, 75% to 85% seen once. Material: peripheral blood. The source of these receptors is a woman between 40 and 55 years old with active or convalescent COVID-19. CDR3s include the opening cysteine and the closing phenylalanine or tryptophan. The order of the fields is D gene, V gene, clone size, J gene, CDR3 protein, CDR3 DNA. The D gene is left open where the match is weak. Clone size is stated in some rows and not others, as once, few, many or a class when expanded.

TRBD2	TRBV18	-	TRBJ2-7	CASSPGIGGSYEQYF	TGTGCCAGCTCACCAGGTATCGGCGGGAGCTACGAGCAGTACTTC
-	TRBV7-6	-	TRBJ1-4	CASSHLPGETNEKLFF	TGTGCCAGCAGCCATCTCCCGGGAGAGACTAATGAAAAACTGTTTTTT
TRBD1	TRBV7-8	-	TRBJ1-4	CASSLGFGTEWEKLFF	TGTGCCAGCAGCTTAGGTTTTGGGACAGAATGGGAAAAACTGTTTTTT
-	TRBV24-1	-	TRBJ1-1	CATSAGHPGTEAFF	TGTGCCACCAGTGCGGGACACCCGGGCACTGAAGCTTTCTTT
TRBD2	TRBV5-1	-	TRBJ2-7	CASSYSGTSGYEQYF	TGCGCCAGCAGCTATTCCGGGACTAGCGGATACGAGCAGTACTTC
-	TRBV28	-	TRBJ1-2	CASSPGGDYGYTF	TGTGCCAGCAGTCCTGGGGGCGACTATGGCTACACCTTC
TRBD2	TRBV7-2	-	TRBJ2-2	CASSLLASGDTGELFF	TGTGCCAGCAGCTTATTGGCTAGCGGGGACACCGGGGAGCTGTTTTTT
-	TRBV11-1	few	TRBJ2-5	CASSSTAMQETQYF	TGTGCCAGCAGCTCAACAGCAATGCAAGAGACCCAGTACTTC
TRBD2	TRBV5-1	-	TRBJ2-7	CASSLSSGRAAYEQYF	TGCGCCAGCAGCTTGTCTAGCGGGAGGGCTGCCTACGAGCAGTACTTC
TRBD1	TRBV29-1	once	TRBJ2-1	CSVGTSTGNNEQFF	TGCAGCGTTGGGACCTCGACAGGGAACAATGAGCAGTTCTTC
TRBD1	TRBV7-9	-	TRBJ1-2	CASSPLQGARVGYTF	TGTGCCAGCAGCCCGCTACAGGGGGCGCGGGTAGGCTACACCTTC
TRBD1	TRBV7-2	-	TRBJ1-6	CASSLVPGTGSFSPLHF	TGTGCCAGCAGCTTAGTGCCTGGGACAGGGAGTTTTTCACCCCTCCACTTT
TRBD1	TRBV18	-	TRBJ1-4	CASSPGTVDEKLFF	TGTGCCAGCTCACCAGGGACAGTAGATGAAAAACTGTTTTTT
TRBD2	TRBV6-5	-	TRBJ2-5	CASSPGLAGAETQYF	TGTGCCAGCAGCCCGGGACTAGCGGGAGCAGAGACCCAGTACTTC
-	TRBV6-6	-	TRBJ2-7	CASSTSGLLYEQYF	TGTGCCAGCAGTACATCGGGACTCCTCTACGAGCAGTACTTC
-	TRBV27	few	TRBJ2-7	CASSPNNYEQYF	TGTGCCAGCAGTCCAAACAACTACGAGCAGTACTTC
TRBD2	TRBV7-2	-	TRBJ2-2	CASSPPSGNGELFF	TGTGCCAGCAGCCCCCCTAGCGGTAACGGGGAGCTGTTTTTT
-	TRBV24-1	-	TRBJ2-1	CATSDLVTGYNEQFF	TGTGCCACCAGTGATTTGGTAACAGGGTACAATGAGCAGTTCTTC
-	TRBV5-8	-	TRBJ1-4	CASSYSGGTNEKLFF	TGTGCCAGCAGCTATTCCGGGGGAACTAATGAAAAACTGTTTTTT
TRBD1	TRBV28	-	TRBJ2-7	CASRRDRENEQYF	TGTGCCAGCAGACGGGACAGGGAGAACGAGCAGTACTTC
-	TRBV30	-	TRBJ1-6	CAWTVLDLGSPLHF	TGTGCCTGGACCGTGCTGGACTTGGGTTCACCCCTCCACTTT
TRBD1	TRBV6-2/TRBV6-3	-	TRBJ1-1	CASSPHRQGGEAFF	TGTGCCAGCAGTCCCCACCGACAGGGTGGTGAAGCTTTCTTT
-	TRBV6-2/TRBV6-3	few	TRBJ1-5	CASSDSTGIYNQPQHF	TGTGCCAGCAGTGACTCGACAGGTATCTACAATCAGCCCCAGCATTTT
TRBD1	TRBV5-1	-	TRBJ1-6	CASSPGQGSSPLHF	TGCGCCAGCAGCCCTGGACAGGGAAGTTCACCCCTCCACTTT
-	TRBV5-6	-	TRBJ2-7	CASSPWGRSAYEQYF	TGTGCCAGCAGCCCGTGGGGCAGGAGCGCCTACGAGCAGTACTTC
-	TRBV7-9	-	TRBJ1-4	CASSLRLTQDEKLFF	TGTGCCAGCAGCTTACGGCTGACCCAGGATGAAAAACTGTTTTTT
TRBD1	TRBV2	-	TRBJ1-5	CASRQNRGWGQPQHF	TGTGCCAGCAGACAAAACAGGGGTTGGGGACAGCCCCAGCATTTT
-	TRBV7-9	-	TRBJ1-2	CASSLVLDSNYGYTF	TGTGCCAGCAGCTTAGTTTTAGACAGTAACTATGGCTACACCTTC
TRBD1	TRBV28	-	TRBJ1-2	CASSLDRDHGYTF	TGTGCCAGCAGTTTGGACAGGGATCATGGCTACACCTTC
TRBD1	TRBV29-1	-	TRBJ2-3	CSLLTRTGSTDTQYF	TGCAGCCTATTAACCCGGACAGGGAGCACAGATACGCAGTATTTT